This T cell receptor beta chain comes out of a study of beta chain features in type 1 diabetes. Background on the study: There were approximately 100,000,000 sorted cells examined across all samples.

The study's findings and limits: In all four CD4+ subsets, TCRB CDR3 length was significantly, moderately reduced in type 1 diabetes.

Trimming shortened V by 6 bases and J by 7 bases, and 15 bases separated the two germline ends. Germline CDR1 MNHEY, CDR2 SMNVEV (reference sequence). The CDR3 is 14 residues long. Reverse transcribing all isolated RNA meant expressed TCRB transcripts were sequenced. Each sample of naive, central memory or regulatory T cells had, on average, around 3.5 million reads. Sequencing used immunoSEQ multiplex PCR; TCRdb keeps in-frame clones, though not all of them. The profile shows around 690,000 clones, approximately 13% of them singletons. Worth noting for this clone: Antigen: not known.

The sequence derives from a man younger than 40 with type 1 diabetes. This chain connects TRBV27 to TRBJ2-2; D is possibly TRBD2 (5 bases). The sample was naive CD4+ T cells from blood. The CDR3 is CASSPPGNLGELFF. In DNA, the CDR3 is TGTGCCAGCAGCCCACCGGGAAACCTCGGGGAGCTGTTTTTT.